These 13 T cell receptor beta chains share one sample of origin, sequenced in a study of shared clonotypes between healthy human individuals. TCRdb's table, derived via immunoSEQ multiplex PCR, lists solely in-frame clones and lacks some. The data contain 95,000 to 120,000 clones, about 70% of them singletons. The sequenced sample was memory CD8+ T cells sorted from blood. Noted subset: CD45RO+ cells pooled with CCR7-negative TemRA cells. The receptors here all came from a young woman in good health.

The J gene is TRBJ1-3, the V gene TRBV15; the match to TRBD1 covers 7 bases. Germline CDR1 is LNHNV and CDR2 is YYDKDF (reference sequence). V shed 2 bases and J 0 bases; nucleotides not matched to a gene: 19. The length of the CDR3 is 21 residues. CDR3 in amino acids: CATSRTPGRLTGKYSGNTIYF. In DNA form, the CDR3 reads TGTGCCACCAGCAGAACACCAGGGCGCCTGACAGGGAAGTACTCTGGAAACACCATATATTTT.

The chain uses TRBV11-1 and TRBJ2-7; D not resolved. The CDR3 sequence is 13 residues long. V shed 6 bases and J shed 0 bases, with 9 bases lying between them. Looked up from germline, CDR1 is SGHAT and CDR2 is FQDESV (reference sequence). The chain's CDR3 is CASRGDRSYEQYF. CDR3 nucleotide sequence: TGTGCCAGCAGGGGCGATCGCTCCTACGAGCAGTACTTC.

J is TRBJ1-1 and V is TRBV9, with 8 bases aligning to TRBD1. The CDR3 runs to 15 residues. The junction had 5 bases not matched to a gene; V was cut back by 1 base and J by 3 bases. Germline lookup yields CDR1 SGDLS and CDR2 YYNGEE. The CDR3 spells CASSVRQGADTEAFF. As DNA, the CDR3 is TGTGCCAGCAGCGTACGGCAGGGGGCGGACACTGAAGCTTTCTTT.

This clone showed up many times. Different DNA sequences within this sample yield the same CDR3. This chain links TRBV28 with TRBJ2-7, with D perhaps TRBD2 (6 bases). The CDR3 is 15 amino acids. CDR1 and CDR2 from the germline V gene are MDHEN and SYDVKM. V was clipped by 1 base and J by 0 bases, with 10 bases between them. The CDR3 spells CASSLSLASSYEQYF. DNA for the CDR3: TGTGCCAGCAGTTTATCGCTAGCGTCCTCCTACGAGCAGTACTTC.

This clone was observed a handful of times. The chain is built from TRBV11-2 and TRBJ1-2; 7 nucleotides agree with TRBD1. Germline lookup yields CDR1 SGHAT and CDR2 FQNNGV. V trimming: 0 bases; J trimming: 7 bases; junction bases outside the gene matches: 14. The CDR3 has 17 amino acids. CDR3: CASSLDVGGGGVAGYTF. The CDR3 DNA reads TGTGCCAGCAGCTTAGATGTCGGTGGAGGGGGCGTCGCTGGCTACACCTTC. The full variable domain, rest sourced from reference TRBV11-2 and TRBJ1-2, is EAGVAQSPRYKIIEKRQSVAFWCNPISGHATLYWYQQILGQGPKLLIQFQNNGVVDDSQLPKDRFSAERLKGVDSTLKIQPAKLEDSAVYLCASSLDVGGGGVAGYTFGSGTRLTVV.

CDR3 residues: CASSPGLAGALAYF. Written as DNA, the CDR3 is TGTGCCAGCAGCCCCGGACTAGCGGGAGCATTGGCGTACTTC. V usage is TRBV7-9 and J usage is TRBJ2-7, with 13 bases matching TRBD2. CDR1 and CDR2 (germline): SEHNR, FQNEAQ (reference sequence). CDR3 size: 14 residues. V was pared by 5 bases and J by 12 bases, with 10 bases of the junction left unmatched. Variable domain in full (rest from reference TRBV7-9 and TRBJ2-7): DTGVSQNPRHKITKRGQNVTFRCDPISEHNRLYWYRQTLGQGPEFLTYFQNEAQLEKSRLLSDRFSAERPKGSFSTLEIQRTEQGDSAMYLCASSPGLAGALAYFGPGTRLTVT.

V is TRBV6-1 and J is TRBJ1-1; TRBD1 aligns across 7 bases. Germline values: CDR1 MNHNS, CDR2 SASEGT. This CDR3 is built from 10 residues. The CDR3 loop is CAARQGEAFF. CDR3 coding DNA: TGTGCTGCACGACAGGGAGAGGCTTTCTTT.

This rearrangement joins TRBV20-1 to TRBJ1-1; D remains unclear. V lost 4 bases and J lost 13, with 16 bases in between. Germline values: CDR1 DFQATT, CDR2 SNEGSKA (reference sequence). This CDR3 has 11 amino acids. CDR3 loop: CSAKDGDPGFF. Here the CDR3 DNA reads TGCAGTGCTAAGGACGGTGATCCGGGTTTCTTT.

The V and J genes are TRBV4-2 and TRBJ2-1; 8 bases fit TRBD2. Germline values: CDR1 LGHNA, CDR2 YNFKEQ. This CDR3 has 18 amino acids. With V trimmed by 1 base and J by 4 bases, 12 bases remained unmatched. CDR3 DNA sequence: TGTGCCAGCAGCCAAGCCCCATTGAGCGGGAGTGGGTACAATGAGCAGTTCTTC. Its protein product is CASSQAPLSGSGYNEQFF.

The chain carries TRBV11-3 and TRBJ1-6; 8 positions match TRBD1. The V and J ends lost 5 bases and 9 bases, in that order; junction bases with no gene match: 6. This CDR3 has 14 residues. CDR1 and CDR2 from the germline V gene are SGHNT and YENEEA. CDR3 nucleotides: TGTGCCAGCAGCATGGACAGGGTGACTTCACCCCTCCACTTT. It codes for CASSMDRVTSPLHF.

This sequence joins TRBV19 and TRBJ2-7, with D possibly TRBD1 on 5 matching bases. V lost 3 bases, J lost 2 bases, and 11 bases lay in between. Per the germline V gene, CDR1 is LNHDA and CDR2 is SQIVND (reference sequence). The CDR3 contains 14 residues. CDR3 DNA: TGTGCCAGTAGTATGGGGCTGGCAGCCTACGAGCAGTACTTC. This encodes CASSMGLAAYEQYF.

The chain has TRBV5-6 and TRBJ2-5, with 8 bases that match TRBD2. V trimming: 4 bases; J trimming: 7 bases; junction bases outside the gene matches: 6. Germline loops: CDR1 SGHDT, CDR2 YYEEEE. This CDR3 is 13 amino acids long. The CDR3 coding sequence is TGTGCCAGCAGCACGGGGGGGGTCGTGACCCAGTACTTC. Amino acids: CASSTGGVVTQYF.

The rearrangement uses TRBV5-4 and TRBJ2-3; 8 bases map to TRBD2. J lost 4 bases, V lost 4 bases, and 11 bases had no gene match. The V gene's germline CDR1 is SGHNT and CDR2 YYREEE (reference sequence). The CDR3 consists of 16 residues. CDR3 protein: CASSQDRGGGSDTQYF. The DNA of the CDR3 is TGTGCCAGCAGCCAAGATCGGGGGGGCGGCTCAGATACGCAGTATTTT.